Following are 29 T cell receptor beta chains from one sample sequenced in a study of Graves' ophthalmopathy and Graves' hyperthyroidism. RNA served as the template for amplifying TCR beta CDR3 regions. An opening RT-PCR round employed HTBI primers and preceded a second-round multiplex PCR. In TCRdb, the multiplex PCR reads were re-called with MiXCR into one record per CDR3 protein. This table has fewer than 400,000 distinct CDR3 sequences, approximately 20% appearing once. Sequenced material: peripheral blood. The receptors here all came from a woman under 30 with Graves' ophthalmopathy.

Ten or more counts support this clonotype. This chain joins TRBV7-2 and TRBJ2-5, with 9 bases fitting TRBD1. The length of the CDR3 is 15 residues. CDR1 and CDR2 from the germline V gene are SGHTA and FQGNSA. Unmatched junction bases numbered 6, after V lost 1 base and J lost 6 bases. CDR3 sequence: CASSLGGTGRQTQYF. CDR3 sequence (DNA): TGTGCCAGCAGCTTAGGAGGGACAGGGCGGCAGACCCAGTACTTC.

There are many counts of this clonotype. The chain links TRBV25-1 to TRBJ2-2, with D hard to call. The V gene's germline CDR1 is MGHDK and CDR2 SYGVNS. V lost 7 bases and J 7 bases, leaving 13 bases between the germline ends. This CDR3 is built from 13 residues. CDR3 region: CASMSYGGGELFF. The CDR3, as DNA: TGTGCCAGCATGAGCTATGGCGGCGGGGAGCTGTTTTTT.

The sample holds many counts of this clonotype. V and J are TRBV27 and TRBJ2-7, with D possibly TRBD2 on 6 matching bases. The V gene lost 5 bases and the J gene lost 0 bases, with 14 bases spanning the gap. CDR3 length equals 15 residues. The germline V gene has CDR1 MNHEY and CDR2 SMNVEV (reference sequence). CDR3 protein: CASSPTREPSYEQYF. CDR3 in DNA: TGTGCCAGCAGTCCGACGCGGGAACCCTCCTACGAGCAGTACTTC.

This clonotype was picked up many times. This CDR3 reads CASGPTGASGNTIYF. CDR3 bases: TGTGCCAGCGGTCCGACAGGGGCCTCTGGAAACACCATATATTTT. J is TRBJ1-3 and V is TRBV6-1; TRBD1 matches 8 bases. The germline CDR1 and CDR2 sequences are MNHNS and SASEGT. Trimming removed 8 bases from V and 0 bases from J; junction bases left unmatched: 6. The CDR3 consists of 15 residues.

This clonotype was seen repeatedly, ten times or more. The genes are TRBV7-2 and TRBJ1-1; D is perhaps TRBD1 (5 bases). Germline CDR1 is SGHTA and CDR2 is FQGNSA. Trimming pared 5 bases from V and 3 bases from J, leaving 10 bases between. CDR3 length equals 13 residues. As DNA, the CDR3 is TGTGCCAGCAGCCCCCCAGGGTACACTGAAGCTTTCTTT. This sequence encodes CASSPPGYTEAFF.

This clonotype appeared many times. CDR3 in amino acids: CASRVAQVHTEAFF. Written as DNA, the CDR3 is TGCGCCAGCAGAGTGGCACAGGTCCACACTGAAGCTTTCTTT. The rearrangement joins TRBV5-1 to TRBJ1-1; D perhaps matches TRBD1 (5 bases). There are 14 residues in the CDR3. V was shortened by 5 bases and J by 3 bases, with 14 bases between the two germline ends. The V gene's germline CDR1 is SGHRS and CDR2 YFSETQ.

This clonotype appeared many times. V and J are TRBV7-6 and TRBJ2-2; D remains ambiguous. The length of the CDR3 is 14 residues. V was pared by 5 bases and J by 3 bases, with 10 bases between. Germline V gene sequence: CDR1 SGHVS, CDR2 FNYEAQ. The CDR3 DNA is TGTGCCAGCAGCCCGTCCTTGGACACCGGGGAGCTGTTTTTT. This codes for CASSPSLDTGELFF.

The genes are TRBV27 and TRBJ2-7; possible D gene TRBD1, 5 bases. There are 12 residues in the CDR3. The ends were cut back, 7 bases at V and 3 bases at J, with 10 bases in the middle. CDR1 MNHEY and CDR2 SMNVEV come from the germline V gene (reference sequence). In DNA, the CDR3 is TGTGCCAGCATGGGTAGGGGCTACGAGCAGTACTTC. Its protein product is CASMGRGYEQYF.

This clonotype was seen at least ten times. V gene TRBV6-2 or TRBV6-3 combines with J gene TRBJ2-2, with D perhaps matching TRBD2 (7 bases). Trimming took off 6 bases at V and 1 base at J, with 15 bases between the two ends. The CDR3 totals 16 residues. Germline CDR1 MNHEY, CDR2 SVGEGT. DNA of the CDR3: TGTGCCAGCAGATCGGGGGGCCGTCTGAACACCGGGGAGCTGTTTTTT. It is translated as CASRSGGRLNTGELFF.

This clonotype came up many times. The chain has TRBV7-9 and TRBJ1-1, with D perhaps matching TRBD1 (6 bases). Germline V gene sequence: CDR1 SEHNR, CDR2 FQNEAQ (reference sequence). The CDR3 length is 16 residues. Between the trimmed V and J ends, which lost 1 base and 3 bases, there was a span of 15 bases. CDR3 amino acids: CASSLGPGGVDTEAFF. DNA of the CDR3: TGTGCCAGCAGCTTAGGGCCCGGGGGCGTCGACACTGAAGCTTTCTTT.

There are many counts of this clonotype. The CDR3 loop is CSAREVGRQGHGYTF. The DNA of the CDR3 is TGCAGTGCTAGAGAAGTTGGGAGACAGGGACATGGCTACACCTTC. The rearrangement uses TRBV20-1 and TRBJ1-2; 7 bases are a match to TRBD1. This CDR3 contains 15 residues. Germline CDR1 is DFQATT and CDR2 is SNEGSKA (reference sequence). J gave up 6 bases and V 0 bases, and 10 bases lay outside the gene matches.

This clonotype was seen repeatedly, ten times or more. The CDR3 loop is CSAALGGREYSPLHF. The CDR3, as DNA: TGCAGTGCCGCACTTGGGGGCAGGGAGTATTCACCCCTCCACTTT. The V gene is TRBV20-1, the J gene TRBJ1-6, with D perhaps TRBD1 (6 bases). The CDR3 loop spans 15 amino acids. The V gene's germline CDR1 is DFQATT and CDR2 SNEGSKA (reference sequence). Trimming took off 6 bases at V and 8 bases at J, with 20 bases between the two ends.

This chain joins TRBV6-1 and TRBJ2-7; D unresolved. The CDR3 spans 13 residues. V gave up 6 bases and J gave up 0 bases, with 9 bases separating them. Germline assignment: CDR1 MNHNS and CDR2 SASEGT. CDR3 sequence reads: CASSGVNSYEQYF. In DNA form, the CDR3 reads TGTGCCAGCAGCGGTGTCAACTCCTACGAGCAGTACTTC.

The rearrangement joins TRBV6-5 to TRBJ1-5, with D possibly TRBD1 on 5 matching bases. The V gene's germline CDR1 is MNHEY and CDR2 SVGAGI. Trimming left V 4 bases short and J 6 bases short, with 13 bases between. This CDR3 is built from 14 residues. The CDR3 region has the DNA TGTGCCAGCAGTTGGGACCCTCAACGTCAGCCCCAGCATTTT. It yields the protein CASSWDPQRQPQHF.

This clonotype has at least ten counts. The J gene is TRBJ1-3, the V gene TRBV7-4; D not certain. Trimming took off 3 bases at V and 0 bases at J, with 9 bases between the two ends. Germline values: CDR1 SGHVT, CDR2 SQSDAQ. This CDR3 contains 15 residues. This chain's CDR3 is CASSLWIHSGNTIYF. CDR3 sequence (DNA): TGTGCCAGCAGCTTGTGGATACACTCTGGAAACACCATATATTTT. Full variable domain (remainder filled in from reference TRBV7-4 and TRBJ1-3): GAGVSQSPRYKVAKRGRDVALRCDSISGHVTLYWYRQTLGQGSEVLTYSQSDAQRDKSGRPSGRFSAERPERSVSTLKIQRTEQGDSAVYLCASSLWIHSGNTIYFGEGSWLTVV.

This clonotype occurred many times. The chain couples TRBV6-5 to TRBJ1-5; D uncertain. Germline lookup yields CDR1 MNHEY and CDR2 SVGAGI. The CDR3 has 17 residues. V was pared by 7 bases and J by 4 bases, with 23 bases between. The CDR3 is CASNLKAGAFANQPQHF. In DNA form, the CDR3 reads TGTGCCAGCAATTTAAAAGCAGGTGCCTTCGCTAATCAGCCCCAGCATTTT.

This clonotype has ten or more counts. This rearrangement joins TRBV29-1 to TRBJ1-5; 11 bases align to TRBD1. This CDR3 contains 15 residues. CDR1 is SQVTM, CDR2 ANQGSEA, per germline. J gave up 1 base and V 6 bases, and 5 bases lay outside the gene matches. For the CDR3, the DNA is TGCAGCGTAGGGGACAGGGGGTCGAGCAATCAGCCCCAGCATTTT. This translates into CSVGDRGSSNQPQHF.

This clonotype has a count of ten or more. The chain has TRBV18 and TRBJ2-7; 9 positions match TRBD1. Trimming at V came to 3 bases and at J to 7 bases, leaving 10 bases not matched to a gene. CDR3 length: 15 residues. Germline V gives CDR1 KGHSH, CDR2 LQKENI. CDR3 loop: CASSPDVTGGREQYF. The CDR3 coding sequence is TGTGCCAGCTCACCGGACGTGACAGGGGGAAGGGAGCAGTACTTC.

This clonotype was counted at least ten times. The CDR3 bases are TGTGCCTGGAGAGTGGTCAAAGCGTACTCCTACGAGCAGTACTTC. The encoded protein is CAWRVVKAYSYEQYF. The chain recombines TRBV30 with TRBJ2-7; D is unresolved. CDR3 length: 15 amino acids. Trimming stripped 3 bases from V and 0 bases from J, with 15 bases between. CDR1 is GTSNPN, CDR2 SVGIG, per germline (reference sequence).

The V gene is TRBV28, the J gene TRBJ1-6, with D maybe TRBD1 (5 bases). Trimming left V 5 bases short and J 2 bases short, with 19 bases between. The CDR3 extends over 18 amino acids. The germline CDR1 and CDR2 sequences are MDHEN and SYDVKM. For the CDR3, the DNA is TGTGCCAGCAGTCCGCCCCTAGGGACTAGCACCTATAATTCACCCCTCCACTTT. Encoded protein: CASSPPLGTSTYNSPLHF.

This clonotype appeared many times. This chain connects TRBV2 to TRBJ1-1; D possibly corresponds to TRBD1 (6 bases). This CDR3 contains 13 residues. Between the trimmed V and J ends, which lost 7 bases and 7 bases, there was a span of 16 bases. Germline V CDR1 and CDR2: SNHLY, FYNNEI. CDR3 sequence: CASINREANEAFF. Written as DNA, the CDR3 is TGTGCCAGCATAAACAGGGAGGCAAATGAAGCTTTCTTT.

V is TRBV6-2 or TRBV6-3 and J is TRBJ1-1, with D unclear. This CDR3 is 12 amino acids long. V was cut by 2 bases and J by 5 bases, with 6 bases left in between. Germline CDR1 MNHEY, CDR2 SVGEGT. CDR3 sequence (DNA): TGTGCCAGCAGTTACGGTAGTACTGAAGCTTTCTTT. It codes for CASSYGSTEAFF.

The chain has TRBV7-2 and TRBJ2-7; tentatively, D is TRBD2 (6 bases). The germline V and J ends were trimmed by 5 bases and 3 bases, with 14 bases remaining between them. Per germline, CDR1 SGHTA and CDR2 FQGNSA. The CDR3 is 14 amino acids. CDR3: CASSGLGGNYEQYF. CDR3 nucleotide sequence: TGTGCCAGCAGCGGACTGGGCGGGAACTACGAGCAGTACTTC.

This clonotype was detected a few times. The genes are TRBV12-3 or TRBV12-4 and TRBJ1-2, with TRBD1 identical over 7 bases. This CDR3 comprises 16 residues. V was clipped by 6 bases and J by 10 bases; unmatched bases: 20. CDR3 amino acids: CASRGGTTGFGNDYTF. In DNA, the CDR3 is TGTGCCAGCAGGGGAGGGACGACAGGGTTCGGGAATGACTACACCTTC.

This clonotype was detected ten times or more. The chain has TRBV30 and TRBJ1-2, with 9 bases that match TRBD1. The CDR3 has 13 residues. V lost 4 bases and J lost 4; bases outside the gene matches: 4. Germline lookup yields CDR1 GTSNPN and CDR2 SVGIG (reference sequence). The CDR3 sequence: CAWMMDRGYGYTF. CDR3 in DNA: TGTGCCTGGATGATGGACAGGGGCTATGGCTACACCTTC.

The chain is built from TRBV28 and TRBJ1-1, with a possible D match to TRBD1 (5 bases). Germline values: CDR1 MDHEN, CDR2 SYDVKM. The CDR3 runs 17 residues. The V end was cut by 4 bases, the J end by 7 bases, with 25 bases between. CDR3 DNA sequence: TGTGCCAGCAGTTATGGGGGGATAAGCCTCCCACGGGATGAAGCTTTCTTT. Translation: CASSYGGISLPRDEAFF.

This clonotype has ten or more counts. The chain links TRBV27 to TRBJ2-7, with TRBD1 identical over 11 bases. The CDR3 spans 15 residues. The germline V gene has CDR1 MNHEY and CDR2 SMNVEV (reference sequence). The ends lost 6 bases at V and 4 bases at J; junction bases unmatched: 8. CDR3 DNA: TGTGCCAGCAGACAAGGACAGGGGGCTTGGTACGAGCAGTACTTC. The encoded protein is CASRQGQGAWYEQYF.

There are many counts of this clonotype. The V call is TRBV6-5, the J call TRBJ2-7; D is unclear. This CDR3 spans 15 amino acids. Germline CDR1 and CDR2: MNHEY and SVGAGI. V lost 0 bases to trimming and J lost 3 bases, with 12 bases between them. The chain's CDR3 is CASSYSMRTDYEQYF. The CDR3 DNA follows: TGTGCCAGCAGTTACTCGATGAGGACCGACTACGAGCAGTACTTC.

This clonotype has more than one count but fewer than ten. V usage is TRBV7-9 and J usage is TRBJ2-1, with D maybe TRBD1 (6 bases). The CDR3 is made up of 13 amino acids. Germline assignment: CDR1 SEHNR and CDR2 FQNEAQ (reference sequence). V was shortened by 5 bases and J by 4 bases, with 9 bases between the two germline ends. This CDR3 reads CASSPGQYNEQFF. Here the CDR3 DNA reads TGTGCCAGCAGCCCAGGACAGTACAATGAGCAGTTCTTC. The full variable domain, in which reference TRBV7-9 and TRBJ2-1 provide the parts outside the CDR3, is DTGVSQNPRHKITKRGQNVTFRCDPISEHNRLYWYRQTLGQGPEFLTYFQNEAQLEKSRLLSDRFSAERPKGSFSTLEIQRTEQGDSAMYLCASSPGQYNEQFFGPGTRLTVL.